This entry lists 16 T cell receptor beta chains sequenced from one sample in a study of metastatic and nonmetastatic thyroid tumors. With MiXCR, TCRdb called clones anew from the PCR reads. This table has 15,000 to 25,000 clones, 22% appearing once. No patient had received any treatment before thyroid surgery. Material: tumor tissue. All receptors derive from a male donor with papillary thyroid cancer or a benign thyroid nodule (not recorded which). Some clones in this sample may be carry-over from other donors' samples.

This clone showed up many times. V and J are TRBV28 and TRBJ2-3; the D is unclear. The V gene lost 3 bases and the J gene lost 2 bases, with 12 bases spanning the gap. The CDR3 is made up of 15 amino acids. Germline V gene sequence: CDR1 MDHEN, CDR2 SYDVKM. CDR3 bases: TGTGCCAGCAGTTTGCCTACAAGCCACACAGATACGCAGTATTTT. Translating gives CASSLPTSHTDTQYF.

This clone qualifies as medium-sized (0.01 to 0.1%). The chain recombines TRBV6-5 with TRBJ2-7; D is possibly TRBD1 (6 bases). The CDR3 is made up of 18 amino acids. Trimming removed 6 bases at V and 0 bases at J, with 24 bases between. Germline CDR1 reads MNHEY; CDR2 reads SVGAGI. In DNA, the CDR3 is TGTGCCAGCAGGGTAGTCCTTAGGGGGACCGCCGTCTCCTACGAGCAGTACTTC. Translation: CASRVVLRGTAVSYEQYF.

This clone came up a few times. J is TRBJ1-2 and V is TRBV6-1; D call uncertain. The V end was cut by 8 bases, the J end by 7 bases, with 14 bases between. Germline V gene lookup returns CDR1 MNHNS and CDR2 SASEGT. This CDR3 region has 12 residues. The CDR3, as DNA: TGTGCCAGCGGCTGTAGTGATAGTGGCTACACCTTC. Translation: CASGCSDSGYTF.

The sample holds many counts of this clone. The rearrangement joins TRBV6-4 to TRBJ2-6; no reliable D call. Per germline, CDR1 MRHNA and CDR2 SNTAGT. The V end lost 3 bases, the J end lost 1 base, and 1 base lay between the germline ends. The CDR3 length is 13 residues. This chain's CDR3 is CASSESGANVLTF. CDR3 DNA sequence: TGTGCCAGCAGTGAATCTGGGGCCAACGTCCTGACTTTC.

This clone occurred many times. The J gene is TRBJ1-5, the V gene TRBV5-6, with 9 bases identical to TRBD1. The germline V gene has CDR1 SGHDT and CDR2 YYEEEE. Trimming cost V 2 bases and J 5 bases; bases outside gene matches: 2. The CDR3 contains 14 residues. CDR3 residues: CASSLQGAHQPQHF. The DNA for the CDR3 is TGTGCCAGCAGCTTACAGGGGGCGCATCAGCCCCAGCATTTT.

Ten or more counts support this clone. The chain recombines TRBV25-1 with TRBJ1-5; D may be TRBD1 (6 bases). The ends were cut back, 4 bases at V and 5 bases at J, with 12 bases in the middle. CDR1 is MGHDK, CDR2 SYGVNS, per germline. The length of the CDR3 is 14 residues. The CDR3 spells CASSATGSYQPQHF. The DNA for the CDR3 is TGTGCCAGCAGTGCGACAGGATCATATCAGCCCCAGCATTTT.

The sample holds many counts of this clone. The chain links TRBV11-3 to TRBJ1-1, with 7 bases aligning to TRBD1. The CDR3 has 15 amino acids. Trimming at V came to 5 bases and at J to 3 bases, leaving 9 bases not matched to a gene. CDR1 is SGHNT and CDR2 is YENEEA in the germline V gene. In DNA, the CDR3 is TGTGCCAGCAGCAAAATCAGGGGGTTTCACACTGAAGCTTTCTTT. Its translation: CASSKIRGFHTEAFF.

This clone was counted at least ten times. The chain combines TRBV11-2 with TRBJ2-1; D is unclear. The CDR3 totals 14 residues. Germline lookup yields CDR1 SGHAT and CDR2 FQNNGV. Trimming took off 5 bases at V and 5 bases at J, with 13 bases between the two ends. This CDR3 reads CASSLNQQNNEQFF. For the CDR3, the DNA is TGTGCCAGCAGCCTCAACCAACAAAACAATGAGCAGTTCTTC.

This clone showed up many times. The chain carries TRBV20-1 and TRBJ2-1; possibly TRBD2 for D (6 bases). The CDR3 covers 15 residues. V dropped 5 bases and J dropped 6 bases, with 20 bases sitting between them. The germline gives CDR1 DFQATT, CDR2 SNEGSKA (reference sequence). The CDR3 loop reads CSAGGSGVIGNEQFF. The CDR3 DNA is TGCAGTGCTGGAGGATCGGGAGTAATAGGCAATGAGCAGTTCTTC.

Only a few counts were recorded for this clone. A much larger clone sits a single nucleotide away, making a read error possible. This is likely a read error, given that the CDR3 carries no conserved phenylalanine or tryptophan at its end. CDR3 sequence reads: CSARTAGVGNEQFI. The CDR3 coding sequence is TGCAGTGCTAGAACGGCCGGGGTGGGGAATGAGCAGTTCATC. J is TRBJ2-1 and V is TRBV20-1; the D gene is possibly TRBD2 (5 bases). The CDR3 is 14 amino acids. The germline gives CDR1 DFQATT, CDR2 SNEGSKA (reference sequence). Trimming left V 2 bases short and J 7 bases short, with 15 bases between.

This clone was observed at least ten times. The chain has TRBV6-1 and TRBJ1-2, with 8 nucleotides matching TRBD1. Losses at the gene ends were 7 bases for V and 2 bases for J; bases not matched to a gene: 6. CDR3 length: 14 amino acids. Germline V gene data show CDR1 as MNHNS and CDR2 as SASEGT. CDR3 in DNA: TGTGCCAGCACCGGACAGGGTGGGAACTATGGCTACACCTTC. It codes for CASTGQGGNYGYTF.

As concerns this clone: A much more abundant neighbour one base away suggests this may be a read error. This sequence joins TRBV5-6 and TRBJ2-1, with TRBD1 identical over 7 bases. Germline V gene data show CDR1 as SGHDT and CDR2 as YYEEEE. The CDR3 contains 16 residues. V trimming: 0 bases; J trimming: 8 bases; junction bases outside the gene matches: 11. The CDR3: CASSLAWLRGSYEQFF. In DNA, the CDR3 is TGTGCCAGCAGCTTGGCGTGGCTCAGGGGGTCTTATGAGCAGTTCTTC. Using reference TRBV5-6 and TRBJ2-1 for the parts outside the CDR3, the full variable domain is DAGVTQSPTHLIKTRGQQVTLRCSPKSGHDTVSWYQQALGQGPQFIFQYYEEEERQRGNFPDRFSGHQFPNYSSELNVNALLLGDSALYLCASSLAWLRGSYEQFFGPGTRLTVL.

This clone came up many times. Germline and junction disagree at one end, which may indicate a read error. This rearrangement joins TRBV7-7 to TRBJ1-1; D might be TRBD1 (5 bases). From germline, CDR1 is SSHAT and CDR2 FNYEAQ (reference sequence). The CDR3 contains 13 residues. Here the CDR3 DNA reads TGTGCTAGCAGCTTCGACAGAGGCACTGAAGCTTTCTTT. Its protein product is CASSFDRGTEAFF.

This clone came up many times. The chain carries TRBV11-1 and TRBJ1-2; 10 bases are shared with TRBD1. Trimming at V came to 5 bases and at J to 8 bases, leaving 14 bases not matched to a gene. This CDR3 has 16 amino acids. Per the germline V gene, CDR1 is SGHAT and CDR2 is FQDESV (reference sequence). CDR3 sequence (DNA): TGTGCCAGCAGCACAGGGACAGGGGACGTGATTCAGGGCTACACCTTC. Its translation is CASSTGTGDVIQGYTF.

This clone has a count of ten or more. V is TRBV7-6 and J is TRBJ2-5, with TRBD2 as a possible D gene (5 bases). CDR1 SGHVS and CDR2 FNYEAQ come from the germline V gene. There are 15 residues in the CDR3. The V end lost 1 base, the J end lost 2 bases, and 11 bases lay between the germline ends. This CDR3 reads CASSLGPAVQETQYF. The CDR3 bases are TGTGCCAGCAGCTTAGGCCCAGCGGTACAAGAGACCCAGTACTTC.

This clone qualifies as medium-sized. The gene calls are TRBV11-2 and TRBJ1-2, with TRBD1 matching over 7 bases. The CDR3 has 13 residues. Germline loops: CDR1 SGHAT, CDR2 FQNNGV. The V segment lost 5 bases and the J segment 2 bases; nucleotides outside the gene matches: 2. The CDR3 loop reads CASSAGQNYGYTF. The CDR3 DNA sequence: TGTGCCAGCAGCGCGGGACAGAACTATGGCTACACCTTC.